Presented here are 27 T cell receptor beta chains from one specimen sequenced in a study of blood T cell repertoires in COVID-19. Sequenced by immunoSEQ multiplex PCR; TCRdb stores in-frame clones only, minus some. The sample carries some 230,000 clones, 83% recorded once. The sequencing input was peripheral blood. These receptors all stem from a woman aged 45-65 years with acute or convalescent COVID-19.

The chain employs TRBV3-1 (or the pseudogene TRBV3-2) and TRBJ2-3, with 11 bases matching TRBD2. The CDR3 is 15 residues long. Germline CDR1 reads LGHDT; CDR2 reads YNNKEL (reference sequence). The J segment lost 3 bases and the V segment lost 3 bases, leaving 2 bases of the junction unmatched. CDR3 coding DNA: TGTGCCAGCAGCCAGACTAGCGGGGCGACAGATACGCAGTATTTT. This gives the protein CASSQTSGATDTQYF.

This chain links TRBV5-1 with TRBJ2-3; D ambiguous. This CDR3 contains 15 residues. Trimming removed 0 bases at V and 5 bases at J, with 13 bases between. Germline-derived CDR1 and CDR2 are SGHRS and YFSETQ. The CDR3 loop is CASSLDSPGVDTQYF. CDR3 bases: TGCGCCAGCAGCTTGGACTCCCCCGGTGTAGATACGCAGTATTTT.

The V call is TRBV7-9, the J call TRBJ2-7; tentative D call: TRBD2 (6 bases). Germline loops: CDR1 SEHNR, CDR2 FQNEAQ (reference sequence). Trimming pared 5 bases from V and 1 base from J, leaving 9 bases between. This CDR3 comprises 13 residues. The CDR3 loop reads CASSRTTSYEQYF. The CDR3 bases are TGTGCCAGCAGCCGGACTACGTCCTACGAGCAGTACTTC.

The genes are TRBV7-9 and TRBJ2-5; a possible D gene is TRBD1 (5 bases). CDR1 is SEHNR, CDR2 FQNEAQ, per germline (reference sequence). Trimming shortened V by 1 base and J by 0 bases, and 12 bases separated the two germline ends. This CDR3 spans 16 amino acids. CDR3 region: CASSLDPRGNQETQYF. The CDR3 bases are TGTGCCAGCAGCTTAGATCCAAGGGGCAACCAAGAGACCCAGTACTTC.

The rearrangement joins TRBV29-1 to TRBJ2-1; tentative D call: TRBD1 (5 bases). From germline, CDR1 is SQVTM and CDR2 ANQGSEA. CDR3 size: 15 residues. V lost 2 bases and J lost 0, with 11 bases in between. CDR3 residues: CSVERGTGSYNEQFF. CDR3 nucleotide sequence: TGCAGCGTTGAAAGGGGTACCGGCTCCTACAATGAGCAGTTCTTC.

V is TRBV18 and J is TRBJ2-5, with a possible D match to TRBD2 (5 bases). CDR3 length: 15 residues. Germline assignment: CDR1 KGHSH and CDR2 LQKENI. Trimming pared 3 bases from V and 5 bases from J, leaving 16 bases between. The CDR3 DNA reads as TGTGCCAGCTCACCGCGGGTGCTGACGGGGGAGACCCAGTACTTC. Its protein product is CASSPRVLTGETQYF.

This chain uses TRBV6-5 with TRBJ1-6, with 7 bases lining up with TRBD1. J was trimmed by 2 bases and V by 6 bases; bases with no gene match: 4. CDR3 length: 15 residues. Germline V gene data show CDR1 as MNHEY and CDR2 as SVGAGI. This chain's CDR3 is CASSRQGAYNSPLHF. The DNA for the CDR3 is TGTGCCAGCAGCCGACAGGGCGCCTATAATTCACCCCTCCACTTT.

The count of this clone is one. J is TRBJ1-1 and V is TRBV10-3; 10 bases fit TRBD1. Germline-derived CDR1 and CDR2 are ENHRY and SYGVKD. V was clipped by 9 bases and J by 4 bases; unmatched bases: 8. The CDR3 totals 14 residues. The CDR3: CAITGTGVSTEAFF. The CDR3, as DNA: TGTGCCATAACCGGGACAGGGGTTTCCACTGAAGCTTTCTTT.

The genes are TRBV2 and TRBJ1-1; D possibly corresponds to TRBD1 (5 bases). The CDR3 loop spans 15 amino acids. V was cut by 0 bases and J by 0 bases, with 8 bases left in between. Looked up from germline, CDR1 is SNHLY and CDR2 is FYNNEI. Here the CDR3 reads CASSEAQGLNTEAFF. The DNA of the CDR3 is TGTGCCAGCAGTGAAGCGCAGGGCTTGAACACTGAAGCTTTCTTT.

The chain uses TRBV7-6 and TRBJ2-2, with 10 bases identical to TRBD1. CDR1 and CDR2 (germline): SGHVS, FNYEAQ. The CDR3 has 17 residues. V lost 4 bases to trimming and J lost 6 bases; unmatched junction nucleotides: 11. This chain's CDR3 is CASSSIAGQGIPGELFF. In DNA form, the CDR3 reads TGTGCCAGCAGCTCCATAGCGGGACAGGGGATCCCCGGGGAGCTGTTTTTT.

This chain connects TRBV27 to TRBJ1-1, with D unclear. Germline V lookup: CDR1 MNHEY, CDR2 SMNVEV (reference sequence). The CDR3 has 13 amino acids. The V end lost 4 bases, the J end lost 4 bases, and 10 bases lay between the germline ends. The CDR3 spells CASSSALGTEAFF. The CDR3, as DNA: TGTGCCAGCAGTTCAGCCCTAGGCACTGAAGCTTTCTTT.

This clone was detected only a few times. CDR3 in amino acids: CASSLGDRFDEKLFF. DNA of the CDR3: TGCGCCAGCAGCTTGGGCGACAGGTTCGATGAAAAACTGTTTTTT. The chain employs TRBV5-1 and TRBJ1-4; D possibly corresponds to TRBD1 (6 bases). The germline CDR1 and CDR2 sequences are SGHRS and YFSETQ. The CDR3 has 15 residues. V was clipped by 0 bases and J by 6 bases, with 12 bases between them.

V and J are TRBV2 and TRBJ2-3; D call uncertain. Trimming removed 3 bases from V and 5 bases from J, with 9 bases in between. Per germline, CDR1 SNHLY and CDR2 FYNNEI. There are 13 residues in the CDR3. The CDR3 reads CASSDGLGDTQYF. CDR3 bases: TGTGCCAGCAGTGACGGCCTAGGAGATACGCAGTATTTT.

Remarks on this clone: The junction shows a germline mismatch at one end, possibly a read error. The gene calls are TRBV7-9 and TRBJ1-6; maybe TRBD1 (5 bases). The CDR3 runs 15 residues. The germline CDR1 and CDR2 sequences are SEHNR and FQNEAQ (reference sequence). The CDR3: CASRGGTSNNSPLHF. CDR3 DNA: TGTGCCAGCAGAGGAGGGACCTCCAATAATTCACCCCTCCACTTT.

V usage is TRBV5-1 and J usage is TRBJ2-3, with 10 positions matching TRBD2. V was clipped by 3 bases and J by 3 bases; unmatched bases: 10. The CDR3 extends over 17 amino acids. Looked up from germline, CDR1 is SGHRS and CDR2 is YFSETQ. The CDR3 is CASSSERLSGGTDTQYF. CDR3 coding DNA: TGCGCCAGCAGCTCGGAACGCCTTAGCGGGGGGACAGATACGCAGTATTTT.

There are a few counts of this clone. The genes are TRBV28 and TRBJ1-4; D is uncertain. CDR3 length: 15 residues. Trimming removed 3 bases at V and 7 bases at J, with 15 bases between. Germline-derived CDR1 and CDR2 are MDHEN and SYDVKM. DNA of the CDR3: TGTGCCAGCAGTTTGGGAGGGAGTTGGGTTGAAAAACTGTTTTTT. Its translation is CASSLGGSWVEKLFF. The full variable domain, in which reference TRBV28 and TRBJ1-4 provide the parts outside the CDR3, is DVKVTQSSRYLVKRTGEKVFLECVQDMDHENMFWYRQDPGLGLRLIYFSYDVKMKEKGDIPEGYSVSREKKERFSLILESASTNQTSMYLCASSLGGSWVEKLFFGSGTQLSVL.

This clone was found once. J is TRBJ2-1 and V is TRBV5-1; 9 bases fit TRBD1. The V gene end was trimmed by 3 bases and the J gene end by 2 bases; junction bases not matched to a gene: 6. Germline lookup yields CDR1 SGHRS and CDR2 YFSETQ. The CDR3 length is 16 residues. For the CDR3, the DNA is TGCGCCAGCAGCTATACAGGGGGCCTGACCTACAATGAGCAGTTCTTC. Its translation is CASSYTGGLTYNEQFF.

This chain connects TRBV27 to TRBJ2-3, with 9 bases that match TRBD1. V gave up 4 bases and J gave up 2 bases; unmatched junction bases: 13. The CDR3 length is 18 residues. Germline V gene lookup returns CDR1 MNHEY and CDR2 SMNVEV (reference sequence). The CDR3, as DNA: TGTGCCAGCAGTTCTTACAGGGGGCCTGGCGGGGACACAGATACGCAGTATTTT. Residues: CASSSYRGPGGDTDTQYF.

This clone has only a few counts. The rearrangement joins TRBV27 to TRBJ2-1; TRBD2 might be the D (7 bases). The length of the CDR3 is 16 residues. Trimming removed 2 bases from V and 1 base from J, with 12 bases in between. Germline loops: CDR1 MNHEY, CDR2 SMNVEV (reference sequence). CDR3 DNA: TGTGCCAGCAGTTTAGGGGGGAGGGGGTCCTACAATGAGCAGTTCTTC. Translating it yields CASSLGGRGSYNEQFF.

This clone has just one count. CDR3 protein: CASSSGAGGNQPQHF. In DNA, the CDR3 is TGTGCCAGTAGTTCTGGAGCAGGGGGCAATCAGCCCCAGCATTTT. V is TRBV19 and J is TRBJ1-5, with D possibly TRBD1 on 6 matching bases. The CDR3 length is 15 residues. Trimming shortened V by 5 bases and J by 2 bases, and 13 bases separated the two germline ends. The germline V gene has CDR1 LNHDA and CDR2 SQIVND (reference sequence).

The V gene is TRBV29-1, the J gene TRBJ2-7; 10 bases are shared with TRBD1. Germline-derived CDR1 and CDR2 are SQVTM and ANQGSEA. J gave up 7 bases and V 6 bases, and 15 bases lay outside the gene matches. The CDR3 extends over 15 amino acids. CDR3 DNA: TGCAGCGTCTCAACCCCCGACAGGGGGCTCCGGGAGCAGTACTTC. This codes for CSVSTPDRGLREQYF.

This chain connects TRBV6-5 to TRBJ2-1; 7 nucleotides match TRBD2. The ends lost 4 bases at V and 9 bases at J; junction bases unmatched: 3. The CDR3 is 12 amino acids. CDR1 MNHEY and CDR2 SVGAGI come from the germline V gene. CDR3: CASSSREGEQFF. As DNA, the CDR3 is TGTGCCAGCAGTTCCAGGGAGGGTGAGCAGTTCTTC.

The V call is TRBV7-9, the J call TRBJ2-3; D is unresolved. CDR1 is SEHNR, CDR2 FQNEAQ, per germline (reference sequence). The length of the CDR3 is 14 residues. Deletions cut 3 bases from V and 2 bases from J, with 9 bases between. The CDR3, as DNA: TGTGCCAGCAGCTTTTTAGGAGTCACAGATACGCAGTATTTT. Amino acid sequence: CASSFLGVTDTQYF.

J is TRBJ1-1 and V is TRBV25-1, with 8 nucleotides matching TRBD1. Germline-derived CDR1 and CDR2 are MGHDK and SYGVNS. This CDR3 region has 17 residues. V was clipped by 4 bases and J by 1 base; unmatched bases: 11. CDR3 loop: CASSASDRGERNTEAFF. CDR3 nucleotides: TGTGCCAGCAGTGCCTCAGACAGGGGTGAAAGGAACACTGAAGCTTTCTTT.

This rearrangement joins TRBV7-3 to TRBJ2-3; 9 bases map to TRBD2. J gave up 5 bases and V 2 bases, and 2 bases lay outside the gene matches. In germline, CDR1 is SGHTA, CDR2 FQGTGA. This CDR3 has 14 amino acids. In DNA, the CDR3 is TGTGCCAGCAGCTTAGCGGGGGGGCAAGATACGCAGTATTTT. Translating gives CASSLAGGQDTQYF.

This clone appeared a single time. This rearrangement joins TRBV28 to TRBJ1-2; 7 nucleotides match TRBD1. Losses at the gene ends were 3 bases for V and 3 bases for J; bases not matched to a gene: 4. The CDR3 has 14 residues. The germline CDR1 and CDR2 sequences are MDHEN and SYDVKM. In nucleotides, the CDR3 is TGTGCCAGCAGTTTCCCGGGACAGTACTATGGCTACACCTTC. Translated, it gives CASSFPGQYYGYTF.

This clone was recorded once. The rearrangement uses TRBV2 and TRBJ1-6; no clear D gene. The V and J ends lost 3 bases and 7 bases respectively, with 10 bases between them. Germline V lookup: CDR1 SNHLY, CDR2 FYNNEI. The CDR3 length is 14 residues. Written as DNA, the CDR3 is TGTGCCAGCAGTGAGAACATCCCGAATTCACCCCTCCACTTT. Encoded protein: CASSENIPNSPLHF. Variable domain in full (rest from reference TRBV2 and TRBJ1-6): EPEVTQTPSHQVTQMGQEVILRCVPISNHLYFYWYRQILGQKVEFLVSFYNNEISEKSEIFDDQFSVERPDGSNFTLKIRSTKLEDSAMYFCASSENIPNSPLHFGNGTRLTVT.